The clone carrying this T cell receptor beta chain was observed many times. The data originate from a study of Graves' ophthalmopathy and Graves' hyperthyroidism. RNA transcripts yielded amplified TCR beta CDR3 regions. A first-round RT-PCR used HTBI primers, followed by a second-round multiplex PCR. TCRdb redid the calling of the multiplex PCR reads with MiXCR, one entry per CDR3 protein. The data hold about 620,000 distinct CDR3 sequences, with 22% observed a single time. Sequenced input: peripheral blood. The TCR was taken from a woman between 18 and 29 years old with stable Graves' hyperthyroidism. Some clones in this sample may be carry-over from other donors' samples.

CDR3 nucleotide sequence: TGTGCCAGCAGCTTAGACAGGGGGCGAAAGCTGAACACTGAAGCTTTCTTT. It is translated as CASSLDRGRKLNTEAFF. The chain links TRBV7-9 to TRBJ1-1, with 9 bases matching TRBD1. Germline-derived CDR1 and CDR2 are SEHNR and FQNEAQ (reference sequence). This CDR3 is 17 amino acids long. J was trimmed by 0 bases and V by 1 base; bases with no gene match: 6. The entire variable domain, with the rest obtained from reference TRBV7-9 and TRBJ1-1, is as follows: DTGVSQNPRHKITKRGQNVTFRCDPISEHNRLYWYRQTLGQGPEFLTYFQNEAQLEKSRLLSDRFSAERPKGSFSTLEIQRTEQGDSAMYLCASSLDRGRKLNTEAFFGQGTRLTVV.